This T cell receptor (beta chain) was profiled in a study of blood T cells in healthy people across ages. Study-level information: About one barcoded TCR beta cDNA was captured per two T cells.

From germline, CDR1 is SGHRS and CDR2 YFSETQ. CDR3 length: 14 amino acids. Trimming took 0 bases from V and 7 from J, leaving 10 bases between them. General study points: A conclusive naive versus antigen-experienced comparison was prevented by the unsorted PBMCs.

This clonotype was recorded a few times. Its antigen is unknown. A second PCR, run for roughly 7 to 12 cycles, used a sample-barcoded 5' primer plus a J-beta primer mix. TCRdb fed the 5' RACE reads into MiXCR, producing one record per CDR3 protein. The sample lists approximately 780,000 distinct CDR3 sequences; 20% to 30% were seen once. This same sample was also taken into another study, of T cells of mothers and their children. That source notes: Samples were obtained from a few healthy Caucasian mothers and their six children. Each child contributed several million TCR beta CDR3 reads, while each mother contributed over 8.5 million.

The chain carries TRBV5-1 and TRBJ2-2; D gene uncertain. What was sequenced was blood. The TCR originated in a boy between 10 and 17 years old in good health. The CDR3 loop reads CASSLGNSGGELFF. The CDR3 DNA is TGCGCCAGCAGCTTGGGAAATTCCGGCGGGGAGCTGTTTTTT.